The source of this TCR beta chain is a study of blood T cell repertoires in COVID-19. On the study more broadly: Spain, Italy and the United States supplied samples that represented acute and convalescent COVID-19. From T cells, B-cell-depleted T cells, or PBMCs came the material, which was cDNA or gDNA.

The sample holds a few counts of this clone. This specimen includes other DNA sequences encoding the same CDR3. The CDR3 length is 13 residues. The V end was cut by 0 bases, the J end by 4 bases, with 9 bases between. Germline CDR1 and CDR2: GTSNPN and SVGIG (reference sequence). Sequencing was performed with immunoSEQ multiplex PCR; in TCRdb, only in-frame clones are kept and a portion is missing. The data show about 220,000 clones, with 82% seen just once and 5.2% held by the top ten. The genes are TRBV30 and TRBJ1-1, with D perhaps matching TRBD1 (5 bases). The receptor comes from a woman in her 70s with COVID-19, enrolled during active disease. Sample: peripheral blood. CDR3 sequence (DNA): TGTGCCTGGAGTGTTGCGGGGGGCACTGAAGCTTTCTTT. Translation gives CAWSVAGGTEAFF.